In its sample, the clone carrying this T cell receptor beta chain was seen many times. Its target is not known. TCRdb reanalysed the 5' RACE reads using MiXCR and keeps one entry per CDR3 protein. Among some 86,000 distinct CDR3 sequences, just over 2.5% were seen once, and the ten largest hold more than 0.95%. These data belong to a study of neurological immune-mediated disorders. Study findings and constraints: HTLV-1-associated myelopathy displayed the greatest TCR clonal expansion, and multiple sclerosis exhibited the smallest, lower than that of healthy controls.

V was cut by 4 bases and J by 4 bases, with 13 bases left in between. Germline V gives CDR1 SQVTM, CDR2 ANQGSEA. This CDR3 region has 13 residues. Unsorted libraries were prepared from 2 million PBMCs held at -80 C. The chain combines TRBV29-1 with TRBJ1-1; D might be TRBD1 (5 bases). The receptor was isolated from a woman in her 30s with multiple sclerosis. Sequenced: PBMCs. CDR3 amino acids: CSVGGVKSTEAFF. For the CDR3, the DNA is TGCAGCGTTGGGGGGGTAAAGAGCACTGAAGCTTTCTTT.